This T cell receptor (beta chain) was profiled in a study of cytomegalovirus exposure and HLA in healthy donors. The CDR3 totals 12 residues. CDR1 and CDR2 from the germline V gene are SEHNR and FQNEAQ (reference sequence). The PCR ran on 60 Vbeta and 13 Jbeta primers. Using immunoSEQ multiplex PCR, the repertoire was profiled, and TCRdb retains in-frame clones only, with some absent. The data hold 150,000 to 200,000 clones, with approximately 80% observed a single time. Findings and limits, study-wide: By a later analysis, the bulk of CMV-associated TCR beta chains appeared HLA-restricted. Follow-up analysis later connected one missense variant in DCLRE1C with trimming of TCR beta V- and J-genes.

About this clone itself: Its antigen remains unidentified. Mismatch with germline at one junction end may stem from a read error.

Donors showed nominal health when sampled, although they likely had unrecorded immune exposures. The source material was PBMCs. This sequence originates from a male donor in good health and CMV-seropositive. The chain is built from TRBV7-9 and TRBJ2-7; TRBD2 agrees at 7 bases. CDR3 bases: TGTTCCAGCAGCCGGGACTACTACGAGCAGTACTTC. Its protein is CSSSRDYYEQYF.